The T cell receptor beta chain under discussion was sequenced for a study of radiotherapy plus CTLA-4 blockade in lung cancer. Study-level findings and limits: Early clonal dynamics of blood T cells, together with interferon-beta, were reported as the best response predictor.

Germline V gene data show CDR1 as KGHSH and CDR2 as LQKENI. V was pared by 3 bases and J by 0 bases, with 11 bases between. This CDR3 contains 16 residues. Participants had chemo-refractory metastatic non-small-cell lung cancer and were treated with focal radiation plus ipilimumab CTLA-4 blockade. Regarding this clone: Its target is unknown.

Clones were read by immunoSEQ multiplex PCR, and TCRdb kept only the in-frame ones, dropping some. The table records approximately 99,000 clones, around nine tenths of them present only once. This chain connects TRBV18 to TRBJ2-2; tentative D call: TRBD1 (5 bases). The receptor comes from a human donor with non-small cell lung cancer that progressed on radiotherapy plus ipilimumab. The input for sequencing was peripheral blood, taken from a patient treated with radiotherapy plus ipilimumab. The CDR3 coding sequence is TGTGCCAGCTCACCTCTCCCCAGGGCGAACACCGGGGAGCTGTTTTTT. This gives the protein CASSPLPRANTGELFF.